What follows describes a single T cell receptor beta chain. The clone's antigen remains unknown. Qualities for individual bases were not recorded, and no much larger clone is one base off. One collaborating source in Seattle enrolled patients while the patients were actively infected and followed the patients over time throughout the course of disease. The collaborating institutions used their own protocols to collect whole blood in K2EDTA tubes. For TCRbeta analysis, collaborator samples were shipped as frozen whole blood, as isolated PBMCs, or as DNA extracted from either sample type. The immunoSEQ Assay, a bias-controlled multiplex PCR, was used to amplify TCRbeta CDR3 regions from genomic DNA. On the authors' methods: The number of nucleated cells in each sample was estimated from the amplification of reference gene primers within the assay. To quantify the absolute abundance of each unique TCRbeta CDR3 rearrangement, sequence reads were collapsed and filtered. For each sample, productive Simpson clonality was calculated as the square root of Simpson's diversity index over productive rearrangements. TCRdb stores this immuneACCESS table with in-frame sequences only. Part of the clones is absent; in the studies checked, under half of the shortfall reflects unresolved V genes, and no reason is known for the rest. For V, J and clone size, that table is used; D and trimming come from the DNA. This sample is represented by fewer than 100,000 clones; roughly 85% of them were singletons. The top ten clonotypes cover roughly 9.3% of the sample.

Reading from cysteine to phenylalanine, the CDR3 counts 15 amino acids. CDR3 DNA only is kept here, 45 bases in frame from base 1. CDR1 and CDR2, per the germline V gene, are SGHRS and YFSETQ. After removal of 5 bases from V and 4 bases from J, the junction retains 9 bases not matched to a gene. This entry belongs to a study of blood T cell repertoires in COVID-19 (dated by TCRdb to 2020 to 2022). General notes on the study: The collaborator samples originated in the United States, Italy and Spain and spanned the acute and convalescent phases of COVID-19. Nearly every sample came with metadata listing a de-identified subject ID, COVID-19 status, age in years and sex. The samples were drawn from the first 160 participants of the ongoing ImmuneRACE study and from over a thousand subjects provided by 6 global collaborators. Deeply sampled blood TCRbeta repertoires from subjects exposed to, actively infected with, or recovered from COVID-19 were included in the dataset. The prospective study material was composed of cDNA or gDNA derived from T cells, B-cell-depleted T cells, or PBMCs. HLA class I and class II types, where available, came from metadata supplied by the sample provider rather than from assay-based typing. A freely available public database, intended as a resource for researchers studying the immune response to SARS-CoV-2, is where the repertoires were released. General conclusions and limits of the study: The quantity of clinical and demographic metadata differed by source and by participant and was supplied without curation.

Rearrangement joined TRBV5-1 to TRBJ1-3, with 7 bases aligning to TRBD1. The receptor was isolated from a man aged 45 to 65 with COVID-19, enrolled during active disease. The sequenced sample consisted of peripheral blood. In nucleotides, the sequence is TGCGCCAGCAGTTCAACAGGGGCGGTGGGAAACACCATATATTTT. Its protein reads: CASSSTGAVGNTIYF. Joined to the reference TRBV5-1 and TRBJ1-3 proteins, this CDR3 gives the full variable domain: KAGVTQTPRYLIKTRGQQVTLSCSPISGHRSVSWYQQTPGQGLQFLFEYFSETQRNKGNFPGRFSGRQFSNSRSEMNVSTLELGDSALYLCASSSTGAVGNTIYFGEGSWLTVV.